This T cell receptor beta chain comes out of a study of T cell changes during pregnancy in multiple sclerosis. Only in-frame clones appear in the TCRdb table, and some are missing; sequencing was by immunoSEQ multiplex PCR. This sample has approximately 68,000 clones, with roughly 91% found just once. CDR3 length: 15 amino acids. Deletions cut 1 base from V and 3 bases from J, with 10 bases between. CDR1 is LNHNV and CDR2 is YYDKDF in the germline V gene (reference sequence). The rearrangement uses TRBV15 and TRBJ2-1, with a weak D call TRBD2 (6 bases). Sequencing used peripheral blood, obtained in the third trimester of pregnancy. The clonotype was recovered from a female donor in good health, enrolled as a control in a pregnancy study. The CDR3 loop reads CATSRVGAGYNEQFF. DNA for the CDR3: TGTGCCACCAGCAGAGTCGGAGCGGGCTACAATGAGCAGTTCTTC.